This TCR beta chain stems from a study of cytomegalovirus exposure and HLA in healthy donors. Study information: In an early release, HLA-typed donors contributed approximately 82 million unique TCR sequences.

Likely unrecorded immune exposures existed in these nominally healthy donors. Of note for this clone: Its antigen is as yet unknown.

The CDR3 is 17 residues long. V lost 0 bases and J lost 5; bases outside the gene matches: 9. CDR1 and CDR2 from the germline V gene are SGHRS and YFSETQ. General study results and limits: Later on, a genetic analysis was performed. It linked a missense variant in DCLRE1C with V- and J-gene trimming of TCR beta. A cluster of highly shared sequence variants was likely a sequencing artifact.

The PCR ran on 60 Vbeta and 13 Jbeta primers. Here immunoSEQ multiplex PCR was the method, and the copy in TCRdb shows in-frame clones only, minus some. This table holds 150,000 to 200,000 clones, over 70% found once. The sequence derives from a man aged 18 to 30 in good health and CMV-seronegative. Material for sequencing was PBMCs. The V call is TRBV5-1, the J call TRBJ2-3, with TRBD2 matching over 10 bases. The CDR3 region has the DNA TGCGCCAGCAGCTTGGCCTTAAGCGGGGGGGCCTTAGATACGCAGTATTTT. Its protein product is CASSLALSGGALDTQYF.